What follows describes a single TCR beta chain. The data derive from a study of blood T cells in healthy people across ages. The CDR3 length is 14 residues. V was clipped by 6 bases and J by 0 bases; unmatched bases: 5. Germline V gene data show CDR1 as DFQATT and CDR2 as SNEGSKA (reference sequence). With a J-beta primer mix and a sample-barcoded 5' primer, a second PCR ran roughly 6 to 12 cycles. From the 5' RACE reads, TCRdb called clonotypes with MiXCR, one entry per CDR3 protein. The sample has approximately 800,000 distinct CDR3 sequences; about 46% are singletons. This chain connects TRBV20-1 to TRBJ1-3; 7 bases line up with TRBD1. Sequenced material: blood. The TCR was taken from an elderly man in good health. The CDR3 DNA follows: TGCAGTGCCCTGGGACAGAACTCTGGAAACACCATATATTTT. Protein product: CSALGQNSGNTIYF.